The clone carrying this T cell receptor beta chain was seen at least ten times. Its antigen is as yet unknown. TCRbeta library construction was performed incorporating unique molecular identifiers. MiXCR, run by TCRdb on the PCR reads, gives a single entry per CDR3 protein. This sample carries a few hundred thousand distinct CDR3 sequences, 10% of them seen once, and the ten largest clones take about 8%. The CDR3 covers 16 residues. Trimming left V 0 bases short and J 8 bases short, with 16 bases between. Germline V gene data show CDR1 as LGHNA and CDR2 as YSLEER. These data are taken from a study of T-cell reconstitution after alpha-beta-depleted transplantation in children. Findings and limits, study-wide: Hyperexpanded clones declined; after one year, newly produced T cells mostly supplied diversity. Where some patients showed high TCRbeta diversity at day 60, it came from recipient T cells and thymic progenitors that had survived.

This chain links TRBV4-3 with TRBJ1-4; tentative D call: TRBD1 (6 bases). The receptor comes from a boy younger than two with acute myeloid leukemia, due to receive a stem cell transplant. The sample here was PBMCs, taken before TCRalphabeta/CD19-depleted stem cell transplant. The CDR3 coding sequence is TGCGCCAGCAGCCAAGAGACGGGGGCATGGAAAGAAAAACTGTTTTTT. Translating gives CASSQETGAWKEKLFF.